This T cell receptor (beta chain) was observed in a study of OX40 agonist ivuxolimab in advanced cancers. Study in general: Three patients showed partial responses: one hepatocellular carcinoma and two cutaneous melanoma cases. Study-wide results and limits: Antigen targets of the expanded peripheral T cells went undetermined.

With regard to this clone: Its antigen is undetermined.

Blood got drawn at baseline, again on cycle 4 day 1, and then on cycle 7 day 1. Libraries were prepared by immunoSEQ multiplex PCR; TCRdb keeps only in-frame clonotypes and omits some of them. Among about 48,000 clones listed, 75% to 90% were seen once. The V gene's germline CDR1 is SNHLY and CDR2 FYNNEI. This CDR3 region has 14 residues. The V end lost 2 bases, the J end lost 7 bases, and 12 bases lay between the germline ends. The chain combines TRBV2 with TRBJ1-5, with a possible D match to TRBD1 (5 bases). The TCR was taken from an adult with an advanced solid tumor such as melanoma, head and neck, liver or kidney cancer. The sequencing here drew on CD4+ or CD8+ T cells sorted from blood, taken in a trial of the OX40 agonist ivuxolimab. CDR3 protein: CASSEQGIRQPQHF. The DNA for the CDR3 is TGTGCCAGCAGTGAACAGGGAATCAGGCAGCCCCAGCATTTT.